Below are 13 T cell receptor beta chains sequenced from a single sample in a study of PD-1 blockade in classical Hodgkin lymphoma. Following autologous stem cell transplantation, relapse occurred in every patient, and exposure to brentuximab vedotin varied. Profiled with immunoSEQ multiplex PCR; TCRdb holds only in-frame clones, not every one. The sample holds fewer than 30,000 clones, approximately 87% seen once. Sample: peripheral blood mononuclear cells (PBMCs), taken before the second cycle of nivolumab. These receptors all stem from a human donor with classical Hodgkin lymphoma.

This chain joins TRBV7-9 and TRBJ2-1; weak D call: TRBD1 (5 bases). Germline CDR1 is SEHNR and CDR2 is FQNEAQ (reference sequence). This CDR3 is built from 13 residues. V lost 3 bases and J lost 4, with 7 bases in between. Here the CDR3 reads CASSFGQYNEQFF. The CDR3, as DNA: TGTGCCAGCAGCTTCGGACAATACAATGAGCAGTTCTTC. The full variable domain, its missing parts supplied by reference TRBV7-9 and TRBJ2-1, is DTGVSQNPRHKITKRGQNVTFRCDPISEHNRLYWYRQTLGQGPEFLTYFQNEAQLEKSRLLSDRFSAERPKGSFSTLEIQRTEQGDSAMYLCASSFGQYNEQFFGPGTRLTVL.

This chain uses TRBV7-2 with TRBJ1-4; D remains ambiguous. The CDR3 extends over 14 amino acids. The germline CDR1 and CDR2 sequences are SGHTA and FQGNSA. V was shortened by 1 base and J by 7 bases, with 10 bases between the two germline ends. Here the CDR3 DNA reads TGTGCCAGCAGCTTAGGCGGGGTTAGTGAAAAACTGTTTTTT. As protein: CASSLGGVSEKLFF. The full variable domain, in which reference TRBV7-2 and TRBJ1-4 provide the parts outside the CDR3, is GAGVSQSPSNKVTEKGKDVELRCDPISGHTALYWYRQSLGQGLEFLIYFQGNSAPDKSGLPSDRFSAERTGGSVSTLTIQRTQQEDSAVYLCASSLGGVSEKLFFGSGTQLSVL.

The chain combines TRBV28 with TRBJ1-4; a weak D match, TRBD1 (5 bases). V gave up 3 bases and J gave up 3 bases, with 26 bases separating them. This CDR3 spans 20 amino acids. Germline CDR1 reads MDHEN; CDR2 reads SYDVKM. Here the CDR3 DNA reads TGTGCCAGCAGTTTTTACACCTTTTTCCCGGGACGGAAACCTAATGAAAAACTGTTTTTT. Its translation: CASSFYTFFPGRKPNEKLFF.

CDR3 nucleotides: TGTGCCAGCAGTTTATCGTCAGGCTATCATGAGCAGTTCTTC. Translated, it gives CASSLSSGYHEQFF. The J gene is TRBJ2-1, the V gene TRBV27; D uncertain. The V gene's germline CDR1 is MNHEY and CDR2 SMNVEV (reference sequence). V shed 0 bases and J shed 8 bases, with 11 bases lying between them. The CDR3 loop spans 14 amino acids.

This clone was picked up a small number of times. This rearrangement joins TRBV28 to TRBJ2-1, with D perhaps TRBD1 (6 bases). V lost 6 bases and J 4 bases, leaving 19 bases between the germline ends. CDR3 length: 16 amino acids. In germline, CDR1 is MDHEN, CDR2 SYDVKM. Written as DNA, the CDR3 is TGTGCCAGCAGGACATCCGGGACATACAAATACAATGAGCAGTTCTTC. Translating it yields CASRTSGTYKYNEQFF.

The chain links TRBV28 to TRBJ2-1; TRBD2 matches at 12 bases. Per the germline V gene, CDR1 is MDHEN and CDR2 is SYDVKM. This CDR3 region has 16 residues. V gave up 3 bases and J gave up 2 bases; unmatched junction bases: 2. CDR3 DNA sequence: TGTGCCAGCAGTTTCGGGACTAGCGGGCCCTACAATGAGCAGTTCTTC. This gives the protein CASSFGTSGPYNEQFF.

The rearrangement uses TRBV5-1 and TRBJ1-2; D is ambiguous. The V end was cut by 4 bases, the J end by 5 bases, with 9 bases between. Germline CDR1 and CDR2: SGHRS and YFSETQ. The CDR3 length is 12 residues. DNA of the CDR3: TGCGCCAGCAGCCTGGATAGGTATGGCTACACCTTC. It encodes CASSLDRYGYTF.

V usage is TRBV27 and J usage is TRBJ1-1, with D possibly being TRBD1 (5 bases). Germline V lookup: CDR1 MNHEY, CDR2 SMNVEV (reference sequence). Between the trimmed V and J ends, which lost 4 bases and 1 base, there was a span of 10 bases. The CDR3 runs to 14 residues. The CDR3: CASSSGFPNTEAFF. Here the CDR3 DNA reads TGTGCCAGCAGTTCAGGGTTTCCGAACACTGAAGCTTTCTTT.

The CDR3 coding sequence is TGTGCCAGCAGTCCGGGTCGTTATAGCAATCAGCCCCAGCATTTT. Its translation is CASSPGRYSNQPQHF. This rearrangement joins TRBV5-5 to TRBJ1-5; D is uncertain. The CDR3 consists of 15 residues. Trimming shortened V by 5 bases and J by 0 bases, and 12 bases separated the two germline ends. Germline V lookup: CDR1 SGHKS, CDR2 YYEKEE (reference sequence).

The rearrangement links TRBV5-4 to TRBJ1-4; 7 bases match TRBD1. The CDR3 has 15 residues. Looked up from germline, CDR1 is SGHNT and CDR2 is YYREEE (reference sequence). V was clipped by 2 bases and J by 8 bases; unmatched bases: 9. Here the CDR3 DNA reads TGTGCCAGCAGCTTAGAGGGACAGAGGGGCGAAAAACTGTTTTTT. Translating gives CASSLEGQRGEKLFF.

CDR3 nucleotide sequence: TGTGCCTGGAGTGGGCAGGCACCTCAGCCCCAGCATTTT. Residues: CAWSGQAPQPQHF. The chain combines TRBV30 with TRBJ1-5, with no clear D. CDR1 and CDR2 from the germline V gene are GTSNPN and SVGIG (reference sequence). The germline V and J ends were trimmed by 1 base and 6 bases, with 10 bases remaining between them. The CDR3 consists of 13 residues.

V is TRBV5-4 and J is TRBJ1-2; 7 bases line up with TRBD1. V lost 6 bases to trimming and J lost 3 bases; unmatched junction nucleotides: 5. Germline V lookup: CDR1 SGHNT, CDR2 YYREEE (reference sequence). The CDR3 has 13 residues. CDR3: CASKQGLDYGYTF. In DNA, the CDR3 is TGTGCCAGCAAACAGGGGTTGGACTATGGCTACACCTTC.

Here the CDR3 reads CASSQDGRGYNEQFF. CDR3 DNA: TGCGCCAGCAGCCAAGATGGCAGGGGCTACAATGAGCAGTTCTTC. V is TRBV4-3 and J is TRBJ2-1, with a possible D match to TRBD1 (6 bases). There are 15 residues in the CDR3. From germline, CDR1 is LGHNA and CDR2 YSLEER. Trimming pared 0 bases from V and 3 bases from J, leaving 9 bases between.